This T cell receptor beta chain was profiled in a study of blood T cell repertoires in COVID-19. The germline CDR1 and CDR2 sequences are SGDLS and YYNGEE. V lost 2 bases and J 6 bases, leaving 11 bases between the germline ends. The CDR3 totals 13 residues. In the study's own analysis: Amplifying reference gene primers gave estimates of nucleated cell counts. Produced via immunoSEQ multiplex PCR; TCRdb's table is partial and in-frame only. That table is the source of V, J and clone size, and D and trimming were worked out from the DNA. Of around 81,000 clones in the sample, more than 75% were seen once.

The chain couples TRBV9 to TRBJ1-2; D is unclear. This receptor was taken from a human donor in a cohort sampled during active COVID-19. Sequenced sample: peripheral blood. In DNA form, the CDR3 reads TGTGCCAGCAGCGTTACCGGGGAGGATGGCTACACCTTC. Its translation: CASSVTGEDGYTF. The variable domain in full, with the rest retrieved from reference TRBV9 and TRBJ1-2, is DSGVTQTPKHLITATGQRVTLRCSPRSGDLSVYWYQQSLDQGLQFLIQYYNGEERAKGNILERFSAQQFPDLHSELNLSSLELGDSALYFCASSVTGEDGYTFGSGTRLTVV.